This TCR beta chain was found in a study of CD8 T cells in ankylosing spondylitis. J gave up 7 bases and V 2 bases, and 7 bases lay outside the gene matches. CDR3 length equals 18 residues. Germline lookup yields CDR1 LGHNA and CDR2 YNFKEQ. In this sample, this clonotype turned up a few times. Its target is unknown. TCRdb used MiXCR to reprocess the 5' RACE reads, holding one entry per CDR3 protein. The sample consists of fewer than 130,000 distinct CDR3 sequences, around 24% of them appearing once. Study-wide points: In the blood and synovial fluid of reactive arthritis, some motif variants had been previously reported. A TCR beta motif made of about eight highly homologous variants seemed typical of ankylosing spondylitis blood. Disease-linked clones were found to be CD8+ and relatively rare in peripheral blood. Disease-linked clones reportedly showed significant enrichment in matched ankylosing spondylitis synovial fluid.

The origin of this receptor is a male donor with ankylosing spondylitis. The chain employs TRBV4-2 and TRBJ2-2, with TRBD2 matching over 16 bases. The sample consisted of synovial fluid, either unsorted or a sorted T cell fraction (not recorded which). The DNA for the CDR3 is TGTGCCAGCAGCCAATCGGGACTAGCGGGAGGGCCCGGCGGGGAGCTGTTTTTT. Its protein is CASSQSGLAGGPGGELFF.